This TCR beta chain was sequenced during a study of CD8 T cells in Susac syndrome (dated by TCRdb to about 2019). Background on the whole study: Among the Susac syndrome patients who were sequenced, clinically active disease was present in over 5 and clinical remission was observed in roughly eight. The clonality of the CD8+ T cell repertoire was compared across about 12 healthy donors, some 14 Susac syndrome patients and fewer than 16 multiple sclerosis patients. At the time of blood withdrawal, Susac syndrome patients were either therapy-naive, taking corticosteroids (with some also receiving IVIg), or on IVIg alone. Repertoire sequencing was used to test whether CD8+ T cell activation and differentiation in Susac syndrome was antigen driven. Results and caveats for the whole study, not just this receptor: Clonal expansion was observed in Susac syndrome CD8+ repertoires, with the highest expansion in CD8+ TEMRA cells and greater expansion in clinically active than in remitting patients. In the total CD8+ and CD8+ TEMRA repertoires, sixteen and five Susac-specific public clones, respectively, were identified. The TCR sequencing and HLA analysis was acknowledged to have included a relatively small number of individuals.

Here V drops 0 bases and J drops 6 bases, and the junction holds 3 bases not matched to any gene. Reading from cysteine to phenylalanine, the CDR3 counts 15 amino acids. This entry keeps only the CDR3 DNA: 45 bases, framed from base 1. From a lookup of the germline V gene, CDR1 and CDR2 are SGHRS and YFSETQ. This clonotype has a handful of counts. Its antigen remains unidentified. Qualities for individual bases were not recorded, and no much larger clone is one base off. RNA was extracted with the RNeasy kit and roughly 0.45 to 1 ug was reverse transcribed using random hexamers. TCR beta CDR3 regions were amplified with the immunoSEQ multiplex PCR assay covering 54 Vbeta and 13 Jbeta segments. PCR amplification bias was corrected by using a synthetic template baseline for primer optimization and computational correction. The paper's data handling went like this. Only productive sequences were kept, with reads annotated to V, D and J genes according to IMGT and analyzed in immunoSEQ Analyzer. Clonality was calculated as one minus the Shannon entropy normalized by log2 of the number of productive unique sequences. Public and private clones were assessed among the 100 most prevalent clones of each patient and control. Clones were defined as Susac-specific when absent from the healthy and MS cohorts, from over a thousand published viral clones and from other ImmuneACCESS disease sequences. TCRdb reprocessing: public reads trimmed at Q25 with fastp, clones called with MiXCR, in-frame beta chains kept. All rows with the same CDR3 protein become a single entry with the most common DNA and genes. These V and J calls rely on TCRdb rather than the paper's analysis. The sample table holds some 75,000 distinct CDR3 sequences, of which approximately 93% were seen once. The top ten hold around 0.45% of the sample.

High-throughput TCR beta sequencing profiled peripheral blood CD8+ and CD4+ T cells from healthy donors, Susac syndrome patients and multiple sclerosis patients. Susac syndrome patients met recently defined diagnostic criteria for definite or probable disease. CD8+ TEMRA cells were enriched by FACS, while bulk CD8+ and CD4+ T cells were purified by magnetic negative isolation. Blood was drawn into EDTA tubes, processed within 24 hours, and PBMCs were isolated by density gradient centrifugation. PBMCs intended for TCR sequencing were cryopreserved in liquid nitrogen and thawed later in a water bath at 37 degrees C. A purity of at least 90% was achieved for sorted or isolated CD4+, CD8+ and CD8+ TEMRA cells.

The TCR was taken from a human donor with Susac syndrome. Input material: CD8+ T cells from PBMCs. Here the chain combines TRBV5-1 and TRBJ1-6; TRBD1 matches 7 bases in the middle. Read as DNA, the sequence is TGCGCCAGCAGCTTGGAAGGGACAGTTAATTCACCCCTCCACTTT. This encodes CASSLEGTVNSPLHF.